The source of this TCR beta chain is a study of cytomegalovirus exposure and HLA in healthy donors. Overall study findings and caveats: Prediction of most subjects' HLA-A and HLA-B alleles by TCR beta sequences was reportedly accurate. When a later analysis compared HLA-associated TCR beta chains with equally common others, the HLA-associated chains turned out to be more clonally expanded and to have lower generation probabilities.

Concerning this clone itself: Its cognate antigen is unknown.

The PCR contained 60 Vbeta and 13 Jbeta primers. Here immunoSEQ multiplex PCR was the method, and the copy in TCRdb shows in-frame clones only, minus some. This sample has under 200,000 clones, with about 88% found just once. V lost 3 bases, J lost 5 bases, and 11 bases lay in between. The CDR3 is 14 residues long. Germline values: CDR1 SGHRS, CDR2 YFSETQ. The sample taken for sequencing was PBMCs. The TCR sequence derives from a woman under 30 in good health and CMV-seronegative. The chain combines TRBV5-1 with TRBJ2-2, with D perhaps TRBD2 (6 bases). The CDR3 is CASSSVGGTGELFF. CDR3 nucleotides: TGCGCCAGCAGCTCGGTAGGAGGGACCGGGGAGCTGTTTTTT.